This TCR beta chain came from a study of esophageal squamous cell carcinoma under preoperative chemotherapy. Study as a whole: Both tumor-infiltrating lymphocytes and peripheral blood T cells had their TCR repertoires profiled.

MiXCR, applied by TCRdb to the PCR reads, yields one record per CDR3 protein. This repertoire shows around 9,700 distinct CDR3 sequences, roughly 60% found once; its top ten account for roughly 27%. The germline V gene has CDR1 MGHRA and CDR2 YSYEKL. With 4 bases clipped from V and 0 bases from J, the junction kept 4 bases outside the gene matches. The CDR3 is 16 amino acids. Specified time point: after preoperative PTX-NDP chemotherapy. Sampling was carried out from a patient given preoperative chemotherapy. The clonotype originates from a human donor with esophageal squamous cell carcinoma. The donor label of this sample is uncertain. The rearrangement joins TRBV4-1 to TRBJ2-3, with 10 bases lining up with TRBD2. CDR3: CASSPGLAASTDTQYF. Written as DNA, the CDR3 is TGCGCCAGCAGCCCCGGACTAGCGGCTAGCACAGATACGCAGTATTTT.